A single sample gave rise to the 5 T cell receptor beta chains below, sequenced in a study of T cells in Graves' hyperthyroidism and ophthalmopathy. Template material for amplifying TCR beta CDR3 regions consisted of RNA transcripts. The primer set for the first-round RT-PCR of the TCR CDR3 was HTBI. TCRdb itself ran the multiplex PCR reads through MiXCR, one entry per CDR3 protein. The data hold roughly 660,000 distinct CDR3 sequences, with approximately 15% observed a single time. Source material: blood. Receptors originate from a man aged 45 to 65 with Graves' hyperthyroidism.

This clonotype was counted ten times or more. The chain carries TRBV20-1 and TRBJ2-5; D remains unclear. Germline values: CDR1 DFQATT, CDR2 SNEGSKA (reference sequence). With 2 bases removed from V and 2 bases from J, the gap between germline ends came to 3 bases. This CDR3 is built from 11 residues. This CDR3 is CSARRQETQYF. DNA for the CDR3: TGCAGTGCTAGACGGCAAGAGACCCAGTACTTC.

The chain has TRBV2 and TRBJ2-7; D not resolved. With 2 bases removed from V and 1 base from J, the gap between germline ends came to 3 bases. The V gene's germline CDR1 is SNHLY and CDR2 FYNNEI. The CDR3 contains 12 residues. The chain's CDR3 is CASSERSYEQYF. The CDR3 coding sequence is TGTGCCAGCAGTGAAAGGTCCTACGAGCAGTACTTC.

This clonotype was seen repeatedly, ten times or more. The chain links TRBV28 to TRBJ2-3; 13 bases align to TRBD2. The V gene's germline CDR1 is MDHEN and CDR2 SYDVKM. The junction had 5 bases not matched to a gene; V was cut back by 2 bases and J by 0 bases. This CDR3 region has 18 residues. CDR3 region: CASSLIRGLAGSTDTQYF. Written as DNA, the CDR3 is TGTGCCAGCAGTTTAATAAGGGGACTAGCGGGGAGCACAGATACGCAGTATTTT. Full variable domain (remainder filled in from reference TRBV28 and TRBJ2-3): DVKVTQSSRYLVKRTGEKVFLECVQDMDHENMFWYRQDPGLGLRLIYFSYDVKMKEKGDIPEGYSVSREKKERFSLILESASTNQTSMYLCASSLIRGLAGSTDTQYFGPGTRLTVL.

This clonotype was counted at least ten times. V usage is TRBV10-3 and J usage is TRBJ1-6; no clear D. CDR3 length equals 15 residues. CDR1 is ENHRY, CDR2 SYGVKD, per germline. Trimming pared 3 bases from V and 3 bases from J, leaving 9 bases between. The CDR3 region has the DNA TGTGCCATCAGTGATTTGGACGGCTATAATTCACCCCTCCACTTT. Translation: CAISDLDGYNSPLHF.

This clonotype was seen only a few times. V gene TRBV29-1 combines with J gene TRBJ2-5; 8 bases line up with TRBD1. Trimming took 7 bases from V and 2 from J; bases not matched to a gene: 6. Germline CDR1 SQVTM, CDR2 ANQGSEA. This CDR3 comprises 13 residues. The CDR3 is CSAFRGLQETQYF. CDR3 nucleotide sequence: TGCAGCGCGTTCAGGGGGCTTCAAGAGACCCAGTACTTC.